In its sample, the clone carrying this T cell receptor (beta chain) was seen a few times. Antigen: not known. This entry is derived from a study of T-cell memory formation after mild COVID-19. General observations from the study: Detection of some responders pre-infection suggested pre-existing cross-reactive memory T cells participated. CD4+ bias marked clones expanding day 15 to 37, unlike balanced contracting clones.

Sample barcodes and UMIs were carried by the TCR alpha and TCR beta cDNA libraries that 5'RACE generated with constant-segment primers. TCRdb fed the 5' RACE reads into MiXCR, producing one record per CDR3 protein. The sample includes roughly 310,000 distinct CDR3 sequences, about 16% of them seen just once. The CDR3 runs 14 residues. Germline CDR1 reads MGHRA; CDR2 reads YSYEKL. Trimming removed 4 bases from V and 9 bases from J, with 16 bases in between. This TCR came from a man younger than 30 who had mild COVID-19 (a few samples of this study predate the infection). Cell type and time point are not known. The gene calls are TRBV4-1 and TRBJ2-1, with a weak D call TRBD1 (6 bases). The sample comprised PBMCs or a T cell subset sorted from them (not recorded which). The CDR3 region has the DNA TGCGCCAGCAGCCCTACTTCAGGGGTCACTGAGCAGTTCTTC. This translates into CASSPTSGVTEQFF.